This T cell receptor beta chain came from a study of T cell repertoires in cytomegalovirus infection. Turning to the study itself: TCR beta signatures that were public indicated CMV infection and matching HLA type.

CDR1 and CDR2 from the germline V gene are SGHDN and FVKESK. This CDR3 spans 13 amino acids. The V gene lost 0 bases and the J gene lost 15 bases, with 15 bases spanning the gap. Whole-study results and caveats: What dominated the ex vivo response were HLA-C-restricted CMV-specific TCR beta clonotypes.

Each CDR3 protein gets one entry after TCRdb re-called the reads with MiXCR. The table records fewer than 400,000 distinct CDR3 sequences, around a sixth of them present only once. This clonotype was counted between two and nine times. Its antigen is still unknown. What was sequenced was PBMCs. The TCR originated in a human donor in good health (CMV status not recorded). Some clones in this sample may be carry-over from other donors' samples. The rearrangement uses TRBV14 and TRBJ2-1; the D gene is possibly TRBD2 (5 bases). CDR3 residues: CASSQDWERPRFF. DNA for the CDR3: TGTGCCAGCAGCCAAGACTGGGAGAGGCCTCGGTTCTTC.